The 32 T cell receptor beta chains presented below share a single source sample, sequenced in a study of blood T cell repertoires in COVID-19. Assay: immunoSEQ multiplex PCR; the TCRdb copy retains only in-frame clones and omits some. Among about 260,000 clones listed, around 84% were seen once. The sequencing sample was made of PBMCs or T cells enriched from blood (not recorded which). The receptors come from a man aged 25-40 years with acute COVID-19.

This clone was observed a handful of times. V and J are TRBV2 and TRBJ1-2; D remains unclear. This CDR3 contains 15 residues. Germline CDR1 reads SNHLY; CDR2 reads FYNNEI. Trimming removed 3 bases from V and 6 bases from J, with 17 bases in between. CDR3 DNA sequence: TGTGCCAGCAGTGAGAGGTCGAGGCGCCCGGATGGCTACACCTTC. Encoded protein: CASSERSRRPDGYTF.

Here the CDR3 reads CASSANNSPLHF. As DNA, the CDR3 is TGTGCCAGCAGCGCCAATAATTCACCCCTCCACTTT. V is TRBV9 and J is TRBJ1-6; D is unresolved. Germline V gene sequence: CDR1 SGDLS, CDR2 YYNGEE. V was clipped by 3 bases and J by 5 bases, with 3 bases between them. This CDR3 is 12 amino acids long.

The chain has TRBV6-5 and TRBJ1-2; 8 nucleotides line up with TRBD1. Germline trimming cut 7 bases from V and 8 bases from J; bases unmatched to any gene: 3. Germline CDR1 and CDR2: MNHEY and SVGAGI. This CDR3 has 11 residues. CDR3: CASTPGGGYTF. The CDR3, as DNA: TGTGCCAGCACGCCAGGGGGCGGCTACACCTTC.

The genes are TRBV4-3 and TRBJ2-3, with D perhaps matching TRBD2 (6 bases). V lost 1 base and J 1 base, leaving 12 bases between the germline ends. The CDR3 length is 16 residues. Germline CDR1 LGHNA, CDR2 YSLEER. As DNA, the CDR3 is TGCGCCAGCAGCCAAGGGTCGGGAGTTGGCACAGATACGCAGTATTTT. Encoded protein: CASSQGSGVGTDTQYF.

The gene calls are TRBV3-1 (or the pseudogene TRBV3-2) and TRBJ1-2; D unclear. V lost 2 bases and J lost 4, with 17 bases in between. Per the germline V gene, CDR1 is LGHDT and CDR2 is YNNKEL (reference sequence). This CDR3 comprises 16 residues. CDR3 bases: TGTGCCAGCAGCCAATCCCGGGATCTTATCTTCTATGGCTACACCTTC. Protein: CASSQSRDLIFYGYTF.

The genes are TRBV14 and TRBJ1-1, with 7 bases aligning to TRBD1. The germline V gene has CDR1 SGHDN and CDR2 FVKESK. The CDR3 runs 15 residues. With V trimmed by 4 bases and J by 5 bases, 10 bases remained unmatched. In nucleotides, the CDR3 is TGTGCCAGCAGCCTGCTAGGGGGCGCATGGACTGAAGCTTTCTTT. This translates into CASSLLGGAWTEAFF.

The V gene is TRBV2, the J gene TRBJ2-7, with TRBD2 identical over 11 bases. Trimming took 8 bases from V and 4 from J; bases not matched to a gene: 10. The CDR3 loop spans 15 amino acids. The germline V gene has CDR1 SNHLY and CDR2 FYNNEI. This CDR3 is CASPGATSGDYEQYV. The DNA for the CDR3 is TGTGCCAGCCCAGGGGCGACTAGCGGGGATTACGAGCAGTACGTC.

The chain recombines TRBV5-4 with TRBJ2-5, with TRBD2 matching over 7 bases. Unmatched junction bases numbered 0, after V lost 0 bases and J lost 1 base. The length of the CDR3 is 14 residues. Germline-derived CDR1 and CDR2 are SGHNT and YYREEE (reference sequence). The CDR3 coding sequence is TGTGCCAGCAGCTTGGCTAGCGGCCAAGAGACCCAGTACTTC. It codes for CASSLASGQETQYF.

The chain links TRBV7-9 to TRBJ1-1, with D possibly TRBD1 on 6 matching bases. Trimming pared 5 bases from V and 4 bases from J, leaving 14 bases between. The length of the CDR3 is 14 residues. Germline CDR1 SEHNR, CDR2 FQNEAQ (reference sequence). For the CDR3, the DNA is TGTGCCAGCAGCCCCGGGGGGGCGCGCACTGAAGCTTTCTTT. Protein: CASSPGGARTEAFF.

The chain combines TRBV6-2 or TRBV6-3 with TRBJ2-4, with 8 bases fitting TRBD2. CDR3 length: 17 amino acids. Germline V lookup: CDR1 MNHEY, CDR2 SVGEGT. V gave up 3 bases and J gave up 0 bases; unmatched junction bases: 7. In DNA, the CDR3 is TGTGCCAGCAGTTATCCGGGGGGGAGTTTAGCCAAAAACATTCAGTACTTC. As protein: CASSYPGGSLAKNIQYF.

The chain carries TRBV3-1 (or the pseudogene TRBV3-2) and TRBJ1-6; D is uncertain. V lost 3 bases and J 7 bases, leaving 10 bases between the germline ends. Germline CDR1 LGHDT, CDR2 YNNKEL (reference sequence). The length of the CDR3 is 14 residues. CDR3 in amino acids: CASSQGQVNSPLHF. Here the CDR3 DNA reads TGTGCCAGCAGCCAGGGCCAGGTGAATTCACCCCTCCACTTT.

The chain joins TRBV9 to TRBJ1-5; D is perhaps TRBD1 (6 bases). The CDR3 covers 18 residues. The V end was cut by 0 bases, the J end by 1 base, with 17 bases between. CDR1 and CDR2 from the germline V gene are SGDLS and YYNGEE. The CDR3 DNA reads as TGTGCCAGCAGCGTAGATGCGGGGGAGGGGGTAAGCAATCAGCCCCAGCATTTT. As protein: CASSVDAGEGVSNQPQHF.

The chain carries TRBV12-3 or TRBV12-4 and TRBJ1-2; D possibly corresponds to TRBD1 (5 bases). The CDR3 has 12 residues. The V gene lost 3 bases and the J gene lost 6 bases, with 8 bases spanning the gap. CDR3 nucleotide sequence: TGTGCCAGCAGTTTTGGGGCAGATGGCTACACCTTC. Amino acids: CASSFGADGYTF.

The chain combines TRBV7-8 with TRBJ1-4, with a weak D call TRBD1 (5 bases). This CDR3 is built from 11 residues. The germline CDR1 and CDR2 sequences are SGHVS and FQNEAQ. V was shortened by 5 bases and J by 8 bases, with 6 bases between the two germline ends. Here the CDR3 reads CASSKGEKLFF. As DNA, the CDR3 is TGTGCCAGCAGCAAGGGGGAAAAACTGTTTTTT. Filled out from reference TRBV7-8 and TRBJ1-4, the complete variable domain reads GAGVSQSPRYKVAKRGQDVALRCDPISGHVSLFWYQQALGQGPEFLTYFQNEAQLDKSGLPSDRFFAERPEGSVSTLKIQRTQQEDSAVYLCASSKGEKLFFGSGTQLSVL.

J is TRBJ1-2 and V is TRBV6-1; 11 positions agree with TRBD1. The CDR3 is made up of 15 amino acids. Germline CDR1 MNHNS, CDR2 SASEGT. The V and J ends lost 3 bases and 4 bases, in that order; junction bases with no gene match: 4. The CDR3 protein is CASSDRTGGGYGYTF. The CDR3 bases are TGTGCCAGCAGTGATAGGACAGGGGGCGGCTATGGCTACACCTTC.

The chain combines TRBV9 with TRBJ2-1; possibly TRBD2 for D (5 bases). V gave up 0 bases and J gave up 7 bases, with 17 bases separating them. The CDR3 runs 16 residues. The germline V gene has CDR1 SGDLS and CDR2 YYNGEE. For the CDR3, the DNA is TGTGCCAGCAGCGTAGGGGATAGCGAGAGATTGAATGAGCAGTTCTTC. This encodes CASSVGDSERLNEQFF.

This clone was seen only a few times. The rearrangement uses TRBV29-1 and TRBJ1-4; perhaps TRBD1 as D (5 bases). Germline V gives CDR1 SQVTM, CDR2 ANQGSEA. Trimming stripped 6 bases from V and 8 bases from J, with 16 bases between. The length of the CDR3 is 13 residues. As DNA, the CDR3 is TGCAGCGTCATTGACACCGACAGCGAAAAACTGTTTTTT. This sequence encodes CSVIDTDSEKLFF.

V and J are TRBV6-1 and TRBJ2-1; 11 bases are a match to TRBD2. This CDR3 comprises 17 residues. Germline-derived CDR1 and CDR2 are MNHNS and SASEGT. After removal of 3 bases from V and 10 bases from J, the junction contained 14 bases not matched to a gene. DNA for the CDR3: TGTGCCAGCAGTGACGGGACTAGCGGCCGATCAAAGGGCGAGCAGTTCTTC. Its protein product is CASSDGTSGRSKGEQFF.

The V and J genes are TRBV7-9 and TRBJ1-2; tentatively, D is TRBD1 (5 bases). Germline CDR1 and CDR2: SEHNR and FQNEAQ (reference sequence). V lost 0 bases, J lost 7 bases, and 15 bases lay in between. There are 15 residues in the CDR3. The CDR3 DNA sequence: TGTGCCAGCAGCTTAGCGCATCTGGGGGAGGGTGGCTACACCTTC. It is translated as CASSLAHLGEGGYTF.

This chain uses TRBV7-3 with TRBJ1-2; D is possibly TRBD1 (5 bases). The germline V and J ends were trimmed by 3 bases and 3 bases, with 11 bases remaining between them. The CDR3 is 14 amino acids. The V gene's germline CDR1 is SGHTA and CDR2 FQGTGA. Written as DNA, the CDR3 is TGTGCCAGCAGCTTGGTTGGAGGGGACTATGGCTACACCTTC. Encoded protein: CASSLVGGDYGYTF.

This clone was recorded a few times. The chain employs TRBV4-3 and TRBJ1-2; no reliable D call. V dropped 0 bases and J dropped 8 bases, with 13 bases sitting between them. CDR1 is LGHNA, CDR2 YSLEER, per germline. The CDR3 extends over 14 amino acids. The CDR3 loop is CASSQDRLNGGYTF. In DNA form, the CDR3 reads TGCGCCAGCAGCCAAGATCGACTTAACGGAGGCTACACCTTC.

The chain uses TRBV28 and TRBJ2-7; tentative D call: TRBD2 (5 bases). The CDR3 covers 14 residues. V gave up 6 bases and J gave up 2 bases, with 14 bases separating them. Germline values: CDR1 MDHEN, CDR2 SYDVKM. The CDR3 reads CASSLPGGTYEQYV. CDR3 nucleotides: TGTGCCAGCAGCCTCCCTGGAGGAACCTACGAGCAGTACGTC.

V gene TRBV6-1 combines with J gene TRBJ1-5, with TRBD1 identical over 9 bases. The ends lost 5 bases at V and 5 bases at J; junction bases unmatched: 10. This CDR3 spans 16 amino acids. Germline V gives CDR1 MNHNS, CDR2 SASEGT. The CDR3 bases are TGTGCCAGCAGTAAAGAGGGACAGGGAAACTATCAGCCCCAGCATTTT. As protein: CASSKEGQGNYQPQHF.

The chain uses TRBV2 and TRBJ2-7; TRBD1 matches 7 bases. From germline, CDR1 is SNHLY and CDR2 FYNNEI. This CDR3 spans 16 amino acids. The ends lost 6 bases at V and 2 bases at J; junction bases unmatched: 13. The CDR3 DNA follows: TGTGCCAGCAGCGCGGAACAGGGGCGTGCGACCTACGAGCAGTACGTC. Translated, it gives CASSAEQGRATYEQYV.

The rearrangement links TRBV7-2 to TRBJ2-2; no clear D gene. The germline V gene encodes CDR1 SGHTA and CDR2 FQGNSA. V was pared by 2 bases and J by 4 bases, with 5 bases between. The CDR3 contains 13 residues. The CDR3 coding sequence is TGTGCCAGCAGCTTACAACTCACCGGGGAGCTGTTTTTT. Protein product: CASSLQLTGELFF.

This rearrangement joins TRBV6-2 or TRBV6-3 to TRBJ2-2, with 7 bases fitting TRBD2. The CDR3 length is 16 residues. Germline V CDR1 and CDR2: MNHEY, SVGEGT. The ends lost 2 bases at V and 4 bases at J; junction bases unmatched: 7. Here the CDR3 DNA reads TGTGCCAGCAGTTACGGGGCGGGAGTGGGCACCGGGGAGCTGTTTTTT. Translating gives CASSYGAGVGTGELFF.

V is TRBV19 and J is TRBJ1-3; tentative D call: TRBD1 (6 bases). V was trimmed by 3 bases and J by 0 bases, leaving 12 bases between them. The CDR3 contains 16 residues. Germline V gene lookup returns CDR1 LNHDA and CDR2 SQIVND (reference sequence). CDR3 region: CASSIVGQNSGNTIYF. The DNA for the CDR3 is TGTGCCAGTAGTATCGTCGGACAGAACTCTGGAAACACCATATATTTT.

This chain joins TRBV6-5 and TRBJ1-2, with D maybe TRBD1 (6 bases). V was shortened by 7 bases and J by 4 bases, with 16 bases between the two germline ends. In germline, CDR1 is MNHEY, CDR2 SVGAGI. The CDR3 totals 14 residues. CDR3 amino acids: CASKPTGPVYGYTF. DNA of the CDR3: TGTGCCAGCAAGCCCACAGGGCCCGTCTATGGCTACACCTTC.

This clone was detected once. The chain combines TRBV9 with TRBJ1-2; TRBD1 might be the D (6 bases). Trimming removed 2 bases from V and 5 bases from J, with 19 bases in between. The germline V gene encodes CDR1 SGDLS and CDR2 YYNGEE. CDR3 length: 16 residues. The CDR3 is CASSVSLVTGRYGYTF. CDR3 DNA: TGTGCCAGCAGCGTCAGCCTAGTGACAGGAAGGTATGGCTACACCTTC.

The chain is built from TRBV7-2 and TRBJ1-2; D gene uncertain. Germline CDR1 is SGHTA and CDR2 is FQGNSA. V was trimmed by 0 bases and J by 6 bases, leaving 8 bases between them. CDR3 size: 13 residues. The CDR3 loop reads CASSLAVWHGYTF. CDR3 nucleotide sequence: TGTGCCAGCAGCTTAGCAGTGTGGCATGGCTACACCTTC.

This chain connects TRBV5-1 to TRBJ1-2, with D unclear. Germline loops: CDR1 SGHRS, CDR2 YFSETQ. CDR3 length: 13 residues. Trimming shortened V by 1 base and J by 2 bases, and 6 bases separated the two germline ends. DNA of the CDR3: TGCGCCAGCAGCTTGAGCGCCAACTATGGCTACACCTTC. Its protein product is CASSLSANYGYTF. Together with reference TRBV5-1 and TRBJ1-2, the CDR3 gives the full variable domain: KAGVTQTPRYLIKTRGQQVTLSCSPISGHRSVSWYQQTPGQGLQFLFEYFSETQRNKGNFPGRFSGRQFSNSRSEMNVSTLELGDSALYLCASSLSANYGYTFGSGTRLTVV.

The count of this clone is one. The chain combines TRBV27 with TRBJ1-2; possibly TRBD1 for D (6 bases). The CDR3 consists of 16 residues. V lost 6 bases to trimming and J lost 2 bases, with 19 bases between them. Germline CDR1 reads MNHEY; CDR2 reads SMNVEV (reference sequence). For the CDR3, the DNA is TGTGCCAGCAGATGGGACACCCCAGGAGGCAACTATGGCTACACCTTC. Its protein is CASRWDTPGGNYGYTF.